The 10 T cell receptor beta chains given below trace back to one sample, sequenced in a study of T cells in Graves' hyperthyroidism and ophthalmopathy. Researchers took RNA transcripts and amplified the TCR beta CDR3 regions from them. HTBI primers drove first-round RT-PCR of the TCR CDR3. Using its own MiXCR run on the multiplex PCR reads, TCRdb lists one record per CDR3 protein. Of 140,000 or so distinct CDR3 sequences in the sample, over 20% were seen once. Sequences were obtained from blood. Source of these receptors: a woman between 50 and 59 years old with Graves' hyperthyroidism that later progressed to Graves' ophthalmopathy.

This clonotype was picked up many times. The rearrangement uses TRBV6-2 or TRBV6-3 and TRBJ2-7; tentatively, D is TRBD1 (6 bases). V was pared by 1 base and J by 0 bases, with 22 bases between. Germline values: CDR1 MNHEY, CDR2 SVGEGT. This CDR3 comprises 19 residues. CDR3 bases: TGTGCCAGCAGTTACTTTTCCCTCCAATCGACAGGATTCTCCTACGAGCAGTACTTC. Encoded protein: CASSYFSLQSTGFSYEQYF.

Comments on this clonotype: A single base separates this from a much larger clone, so it may be a read error. V is TRBV6-2 or TRBV6-3 and J is TRBJ1-3; the D is unclear. From germline, CDR1 is MNHEY and CDR2 SVGEGT. This CDR3 is 14 amino acids long. Deletions cut 4 bases from V and 1 base from J, with 8 bases between. The CDR3 reads CASSCPGSGNTIYF. For the CDR3, the DNA is TGTGCCAGCAGTTGCCCTGGGTCTGGAAACACCATATATTTT.

Many counts were recorded for this clonotype. The V call is TRBV5-1, the J call TRBJ2-7; D possibly matches TRBD1 or TRBD2 (5 bases each). The CDR3 has 13 residues. Germline CDR1 SGHRS, CDR2 YFSETQ. Between the trimmed V and J ends, which lost 4 bases and 4 bases, there was a span of 12 bases. CDR3 loop: CASSLGREYEQYF. The CDR3 DNA follows: TGCGCCAGCAGCCTGGGACGGGAATACGAGCAGTACTTC.

This clonotype was seen many times. J is TRBJ2-2 and V is TRBV2; 8 bases are a match to TRBD2. CDR1 and CDR2 from the germline V gene are SNHLY and FYNNEI. This CDR3 spans 16 amino acids. Trimming cost V 5 bases and J 3 bases; bases outside gene matches: 8. CDR3 loop: CASSREGGDYTGELFF. The CDR3 nucleotides are TGTGCCAGCAGTCGGGAGGGAGGAGACTACACCGGGGAGCTGTTTTTT.

This clonotype came up a few times. The chain uses TRBV20-1 and TRBJ2-3; D gene ambiguous. Trimming pared 8 bases from V and 0 bases from J, leaving 9 bases between. This CDR3 spans 12 amino acids. From germline, CDR1 is DFQATT and CDR2 SNEGSKA (reference sequence). CDR3 amino acids: CSLTSSTDTQYF. For the CDR3, the DNA is TGCAGTCTAACTTCTAGCACAGATACGCAGTATTTT.

This clonotype was seen many times. This chain joins TRBV29-1 and TRBJ1-1; 8 nucleotides agree with TRBD1. Germline lookup yields CDR1 SQVTM and CDR2 ANQGSEA. The CDR3 has 14 amino acids. Trimming removed 8 bases from V and 1 base from J; junction bases left unmatched: 9. Here the CDR3 reads CSTKDRASNTEAFF. In DNA form, the CDR3 reads TGCAGCACAAAGGACAGGGCTTCGAACACTGAAGCTTTCTTT.

This clonotype was counted ten times or more. V is TRBV12-3 or TRBV12-4 and J is TRBJ2-1, with D tentatively TRBD2 (6 bases). The CDR3 is made up of 13 amino acids. V was trimmed by 6 bases and J by 8 bases, leaving 14 bases between them. The DNA of the CDR3 is TGTGCCAGCAGGGCAGGGAGGTTGGATGAGCAGTTCTTC. It translates to CASRAGRLDEQFF.

This clonotype was seen more than once but under ten times. The J gene is TRBJ1-6, the V gene TRBV19, with a weak D call TRBD1 (5 bases). V was shortened by 3 bases and J by 7 bases, with 13 bases between the two germline ends. The germline gives CDR1 LNHDA, CDR2 SQIVND (reference sequence). The CDR3 extends over 15 amino acids. CDR3 DNA sequence: TGTGCCAGTAGTATCGGCAGGGCAAAGAATTCACCCCTCCACTTT. This codes for CASSIGRAKNSPLHF. The variable domain in full, with the rest retrieved from reference TRBV19 and TRBJ1-6, is DGGITQSPKYLFRKEGQNVTLSCEQNLNHDAMYWYRQDPGQGLRLIYYSQIVNDFQKGDIAEGYSVSREKKESFPLTVTSAQKNPTAFYLCASSIGRAKNSPLHFGNGTRLTVT.

At least ten counts were recorded for this clonotype. V and J are TRBV10-2 and TRBJ1-5; no reliable D call. This CDR3 contains 13 residues. Trimming removed 4 bases at V and 4 bases at J, with 8 bases between. Germline V gene lookup returns CDR1 WSHSY and CDR2 SAAADI. CDR3 in amino acids: CASSVTENQPQHF. The CDR3 nucleotides read TGCGCCAGCAGTGTAACAGAAAATCAGCCCCAGCATTTT.

The chain employs TRBV6-1 and TRBJ2-5; weak D call: TRBD1 (6 bases). Germline values: CDR1 MNHNS, CDR2 SASEGT. The CDR3 totals 15 residues. V lost 4 bases to trimming and J lost 4 bases, with 16 bases between them. CDR3 loop: CASSGATGIIETQYF. The CDR3 DNA reads TGTGCCAGCAGTGGGGCTACAGGGATCATAGAGACCCAGTACTTC.